This T cell receptor beta chain was obtained from a study of T-cell memory formation after mild COVID-19. Findings and limits, study-wide: The appearance of some responding clones in pre-infection memory suggested that cross-reactive memory joined. Clonal second-wave expansions that peaked on day 37 had unconfirmed SARS-CoV-2 specificity.

In the case of this clonotype: The antigen is undetermined.

Libraries for TCRalpha and TCRbeta carried sample barcodes and unique molecular identifiers via 5'RACE. TCRdb re-called the 5' RACE reads through MiXCR, storing one row per CDR3 protein. The sample includes about 340,000 distinct CDR3 sequences, around 21% of them seen just once. V lost 9 bases, J lost 4 bases, and 15 bases stayed unmatched. The CDR3 sequence is 16 residues long. From germline, CDR1 is SNHLY and CDR2 FYNNEI. V gene TRBV2 combines with J gene TRBJ1-2; 9 bases map to TRBD1. The TCR originated in an adult woman who had mild COVID-19 (a few samples of this study predate the infection). Cell type and time point are not known. What was sequenced was PBMCs or a T cell subset sorted from them (not recorded which). The CDR3 spells CASPPGQGVLVYGYTF. The DNA for the CDR3 is TGTGCCAGTCCACCGGGACAGGGTGTATTGGTCTATGGCTACACCTTC.